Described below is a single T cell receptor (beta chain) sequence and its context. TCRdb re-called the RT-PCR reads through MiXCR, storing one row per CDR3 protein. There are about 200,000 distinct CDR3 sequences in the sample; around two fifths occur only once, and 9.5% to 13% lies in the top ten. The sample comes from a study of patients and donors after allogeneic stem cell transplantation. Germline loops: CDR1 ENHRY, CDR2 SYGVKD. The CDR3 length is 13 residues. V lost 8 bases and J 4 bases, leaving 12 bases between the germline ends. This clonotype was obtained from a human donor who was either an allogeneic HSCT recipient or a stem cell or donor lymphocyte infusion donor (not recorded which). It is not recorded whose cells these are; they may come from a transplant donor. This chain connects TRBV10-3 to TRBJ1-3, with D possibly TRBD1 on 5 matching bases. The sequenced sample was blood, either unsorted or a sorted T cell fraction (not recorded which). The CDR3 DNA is TGTGCCATCTCATCAGGGAAAGGAAACACCATATATTTT. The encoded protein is CAISSGKGNTIYF.